Reported below is one TCR beta chain. The CDR3 is made up of 14 amino acids. CDR1 is SGHTA, CDR2 FQGNSA, per germline. The junction had 3 bases not matched to a gene; V was cut back by 0 bases and J by 10 bases. This record belongs to a study of control samples from healthy donors and cancer patients. This table comes from immunoSEQ multiplex PCR, and its TCRdb copy is limited to in-frame clones, with some not included. This table holds approximately 190,000 clones. This chain links TRBV7-2 with TRBJ2-1; 10 bases agree with TRBD2. This sequence originates from a woman aged 25 to 39 in good health. Specimen: blood. The CDR3 sequence is CASSLASGGREQFF. The DNA for the CDR3 is TGTGCCAGCAGCTTAGCTAGCGGGGGGCGAGAGCAGTTCTTC.